The rows below give T cell receptor beta chains drawn from one sample of a study of T cell responses to AZD1222 COVID-19 vaccine. Clones were read by immunoSEQ multiplex PCR, and TCRdb kept only the in-frame ones, dropping some. The sample shows 70,000 or so clones, 85% to 90% of them seen only once. Sequencing was performed on peripheral blood, taken on day 0 of AZD1222 vaccination. All receptors come from an adult in good health. CDR3s include the opening cysteine and the closing phenylalanine or tryptophan. A D gene is named only where the DNA matches it firmly. Rows give clone size only sometimes, using once, few, many, or a class for an expanded clone.

D gene	J gene	V gene	clone size	CDR3 protein	CDR3 DNA
NA	TRBJ1-2	TRBV6-1	NA	CASSDGNYGYTF	TGTGCCAGCAGTGACGGTAACTATGGCTACACCTTC
NA	TRBJ2-7	TRBV6-5	NA	CASSYSNPGRGYEQYF	TGTGCCAGCAGTTACTCGAACCCCGGGAGAGGGTACGAGCAGTACTTC
TRBD2	TRBJ2-1	TRBV5-1	NA	CASNQREEYNEQFF	TGCGCCAGCAACCAGCGGGAGGAATACAATGAGCAGTTCTTC
NA	TRBJ2-2	TRBV4-1	NA	CASSQRPSGSLFF	TGCGCCAGCAGCCAAAGACCCTCCGGGTCCCTGTTTTTT
NA	TRBJ1-2	TRBV6-2/TRBV6-3	NA	CASSKAVYGYTF	TGTGCCAGCAGCAAGGCCGTCTATGGCTACACCTTC
TRBD2	TRBJ2-1	TRBV7-3	NA	CASSLSSGILYNEQFF	TGTGCCAGCAGCTTGAGTAGCGGGATTCTCTACAATGAGCAGTTCTTC
TRBD1	TRBJ2-5	TRBV4-3	NA	CASSRDRQETQYF	TGCGCCAGCTCTCGGGACAGACAAGAGACCCAGTACTTC
TRBD2	TRBJ2-1	TRBV14	once	CASSPRVSGAEDEQFF	TGTGCCAGCAGCCCCCGTGTTAGCGGGGCTGAAGATGAGCAGTTCTTC
NA	TRBJ1-1	TRBV9	few	CASSVGGVNTEAFF	TGTGCCAGCAGCGTAGGGGGAGTGAACACTGAAGCTTTCTTT
NA	TRBJ1-2	TRBV18	NA	CASSPPGEVWGYTF	TGTGCCAGCTCACCACCGGGAGAGGTATGGGGCTACACCTTC
NA	TRBJ1-2	TRBV27	NA	CASSFRQIGYGYTF	TGTGCCAGCAGTTTCCGACAGATAGGTTATGGCTACACCTTC
TRBD2	TRBJ2-1	TRBV6-4	NA	CASSVIQAGLADNEQFF	TGTGCCAGCAGTGTTATTCAAGCGGGACTAGCGGACAATGAGCAGTTCTTC
NA	TRBJ1-6	TRBV6-5	NA	CASSYDSSYNSPLHF	TGTGCCAGCAGTTACGACAGCTCCTATAATTCACCCCTCCACTTT
NA	TRBJ1-6	TRBV7-2	NA	CASSLVGGYSYNSPLHF	TGTGCCAGCAGCTTAGTAGGAGGTTACTCCTATAATTCACCCCTCCACTTT
NA	TRBJ1-2	TRBV28	once	CASSRTSHYGYTF	TGTGCCAGCAGTCGGACGAGCCACTATGGCTACACCTTC
NA	TRBJ1-5	TRBV6-5	once	CASKGPPNQPQHF	TGTGCCAGCAAGGGGCCGCCCAATCAGCCCCAGCATTTT